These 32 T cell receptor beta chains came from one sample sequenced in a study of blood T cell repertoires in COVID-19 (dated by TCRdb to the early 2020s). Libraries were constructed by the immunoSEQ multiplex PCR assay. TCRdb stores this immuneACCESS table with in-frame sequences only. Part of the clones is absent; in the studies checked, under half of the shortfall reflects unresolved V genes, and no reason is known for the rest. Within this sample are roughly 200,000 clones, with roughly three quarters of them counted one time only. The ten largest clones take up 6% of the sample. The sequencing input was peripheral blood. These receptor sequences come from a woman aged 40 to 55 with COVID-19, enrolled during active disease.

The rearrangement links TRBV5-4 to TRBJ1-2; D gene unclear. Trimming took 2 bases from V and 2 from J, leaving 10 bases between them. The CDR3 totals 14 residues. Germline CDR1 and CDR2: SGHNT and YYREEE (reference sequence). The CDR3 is CASSLVSGNYGYTF. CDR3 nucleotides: TGTGCCAGCAGCTTAGTATCGGGGAACTATGGCTACACCTTC. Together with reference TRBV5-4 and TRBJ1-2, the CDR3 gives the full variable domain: ETGVTQSPTHLIKTRGQQVTLRCSSQSGHNTVSWYQQALGQGPQFIFQYYREEENGRGNFPPRFSGLQFPNYSSELNVNALELDDSALYLCASSLVSGNYGYTFGSGTRLTVV.

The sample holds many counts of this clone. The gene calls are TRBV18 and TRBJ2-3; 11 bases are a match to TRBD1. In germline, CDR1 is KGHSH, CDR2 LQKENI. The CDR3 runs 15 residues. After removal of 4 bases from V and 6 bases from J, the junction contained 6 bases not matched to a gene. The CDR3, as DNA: TGTGCCAGCTCACTCGACCGGGACAGGGGGGATACGCAGTATTTT. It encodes CASSLDRDRGDTQYF.

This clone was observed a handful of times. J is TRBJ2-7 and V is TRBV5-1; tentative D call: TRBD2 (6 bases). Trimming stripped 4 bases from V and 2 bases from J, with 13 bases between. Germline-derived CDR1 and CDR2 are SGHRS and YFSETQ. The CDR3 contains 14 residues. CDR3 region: CASSPEGGTYEQYF. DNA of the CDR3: TGCGCCAGCAGCCCCGAGGGAGGAACCTACGAGCAGTACTTC.

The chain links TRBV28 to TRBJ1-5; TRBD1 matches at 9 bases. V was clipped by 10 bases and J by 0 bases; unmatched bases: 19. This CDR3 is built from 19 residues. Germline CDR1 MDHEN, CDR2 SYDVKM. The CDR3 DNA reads TGTGCCACCAGCGGAAGACCCGGGACAGGGACTTATAGCAATCAGCCCCAGCATTTT. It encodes CATSGRPGTGTYSNQPQHF. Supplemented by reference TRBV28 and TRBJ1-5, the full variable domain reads DVKVTQSSRYLVKRTGEKVFLECVQDMDHENMFWYRQDPGLGLRLIYFSYDVKMKEKGDIPEGYSVSREKKERFSLILESASTNQTSMYLCATSGRPGTGTYSNQPQHFGDGTRLSIL.

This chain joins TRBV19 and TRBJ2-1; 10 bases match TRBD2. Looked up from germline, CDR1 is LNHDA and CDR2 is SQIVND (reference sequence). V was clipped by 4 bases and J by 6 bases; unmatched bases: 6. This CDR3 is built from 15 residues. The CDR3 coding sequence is TGTGCCAGTAGTACCTCTAGCGGGAGCATCAATGAGCAGTTCTTC. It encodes CASSTSSGSINEQFF.

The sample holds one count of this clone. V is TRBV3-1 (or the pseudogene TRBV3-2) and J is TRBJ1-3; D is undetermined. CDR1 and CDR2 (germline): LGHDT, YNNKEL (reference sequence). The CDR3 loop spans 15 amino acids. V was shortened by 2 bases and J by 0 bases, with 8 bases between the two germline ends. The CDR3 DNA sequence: TGTGCCAGCAGCCAACAGGTCCACTCTGGAAACACCATATATTTT. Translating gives CASSQQVHSGNTIYF.

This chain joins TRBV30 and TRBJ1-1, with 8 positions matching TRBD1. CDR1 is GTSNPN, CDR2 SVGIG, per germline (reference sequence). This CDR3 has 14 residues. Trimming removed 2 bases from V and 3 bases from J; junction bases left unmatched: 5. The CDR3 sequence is CAWSYQGAYTEAFF. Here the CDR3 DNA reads TGTGCCTGGAGTTACCAGGGGGCTTACACTGAAGCTTTCTTT.

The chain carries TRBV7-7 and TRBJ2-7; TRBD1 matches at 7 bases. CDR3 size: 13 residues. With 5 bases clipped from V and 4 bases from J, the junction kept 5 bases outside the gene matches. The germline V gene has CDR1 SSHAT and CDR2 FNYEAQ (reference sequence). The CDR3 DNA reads TGTGCCAGCAGCGCCGGGGACAGTTACGAGCAGTACTTC. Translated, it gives CASSAGDSYEQYF. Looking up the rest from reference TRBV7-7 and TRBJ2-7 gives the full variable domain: GAGVSQSPRYKVTKRGQDVTLRCDPISSHATLYWYQQALGQGPEFLTYFNYEAQPDKSGLPSDRFSAERPEGSISTLTIQRTEQRDSAMYRCASSAGDSYEQYFGPGTRLTVT.

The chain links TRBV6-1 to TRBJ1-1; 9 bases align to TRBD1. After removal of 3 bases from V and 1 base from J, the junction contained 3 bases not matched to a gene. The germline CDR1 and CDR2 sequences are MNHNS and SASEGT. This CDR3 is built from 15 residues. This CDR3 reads CASSDQTGGNTEAFF. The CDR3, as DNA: TGTGCCAGCAGTGACCAGACAGGGGGGAACACTGAAGCTTTCTTT.

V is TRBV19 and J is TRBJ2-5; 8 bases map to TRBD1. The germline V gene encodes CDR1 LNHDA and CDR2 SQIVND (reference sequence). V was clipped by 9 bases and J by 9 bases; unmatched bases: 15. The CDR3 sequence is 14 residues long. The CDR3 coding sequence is TGTGCCAGCACTCCTGGACAGGGTTTAGGGGCCCAGTACTTC. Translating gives CASTPGQGLGAQYF.

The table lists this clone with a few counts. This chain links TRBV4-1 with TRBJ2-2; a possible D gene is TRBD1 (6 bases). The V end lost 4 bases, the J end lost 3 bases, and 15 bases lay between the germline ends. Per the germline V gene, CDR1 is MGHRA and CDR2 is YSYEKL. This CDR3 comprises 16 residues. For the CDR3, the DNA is TGCGCCAGCAGCCCCCAGAGGGGGACCTACACCGGGGAGCTGTTTTTT. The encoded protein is CASSPQRGTYTGELFF.

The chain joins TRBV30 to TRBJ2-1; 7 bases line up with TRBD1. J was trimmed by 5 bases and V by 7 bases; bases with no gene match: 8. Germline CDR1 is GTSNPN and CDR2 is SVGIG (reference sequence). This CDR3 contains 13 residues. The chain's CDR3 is CALDREWNNEQFF. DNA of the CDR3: TGTGCCTTAGACAGGGAGTGGAACAATGAGCAGTTCTTC.

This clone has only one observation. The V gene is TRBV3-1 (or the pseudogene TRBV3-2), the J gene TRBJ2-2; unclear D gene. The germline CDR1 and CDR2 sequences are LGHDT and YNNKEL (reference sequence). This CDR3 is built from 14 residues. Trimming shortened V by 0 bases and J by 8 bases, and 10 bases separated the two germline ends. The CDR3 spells CASSQDVPGGELFF. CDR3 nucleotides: TGTGCCAGCAGCCAAGACGTCCCCGGGGGGGAGCTGTTTTTT.

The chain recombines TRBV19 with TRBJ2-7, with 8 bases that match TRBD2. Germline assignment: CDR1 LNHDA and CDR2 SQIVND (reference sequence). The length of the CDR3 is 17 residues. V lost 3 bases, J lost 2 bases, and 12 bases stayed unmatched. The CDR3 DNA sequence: TGTGCCAGTAGTATGATCTCGGCTAGCGGGCAGCCCTACGAGCAGTACTTC. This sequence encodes CASSMISASGQPYEQYF.

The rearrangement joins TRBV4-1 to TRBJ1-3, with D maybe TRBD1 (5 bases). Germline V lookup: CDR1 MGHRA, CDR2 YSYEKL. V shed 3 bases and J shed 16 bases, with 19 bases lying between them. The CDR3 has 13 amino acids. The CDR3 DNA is TGCGCCAGCAGCCAGGGGCCTAGGGGTGAGGTCTATTTT. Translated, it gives CASSQGPRGEVYF.

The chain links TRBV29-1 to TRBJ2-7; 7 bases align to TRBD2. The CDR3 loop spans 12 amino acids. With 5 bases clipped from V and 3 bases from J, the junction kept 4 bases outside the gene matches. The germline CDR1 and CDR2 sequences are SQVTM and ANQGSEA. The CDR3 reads CSVMGGGYEQYF. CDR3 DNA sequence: TGCAGCGTTATGGGGGGGGGCTACGAGCAGTACTTC.

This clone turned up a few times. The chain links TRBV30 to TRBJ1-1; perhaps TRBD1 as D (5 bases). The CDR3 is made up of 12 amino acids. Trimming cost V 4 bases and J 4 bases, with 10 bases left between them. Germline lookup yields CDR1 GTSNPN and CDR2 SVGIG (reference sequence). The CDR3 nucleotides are TGTGCCTGGATGCTGGGGGGCACTGAAGCTTTCTTT. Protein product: CAWMLGGTEAFF.

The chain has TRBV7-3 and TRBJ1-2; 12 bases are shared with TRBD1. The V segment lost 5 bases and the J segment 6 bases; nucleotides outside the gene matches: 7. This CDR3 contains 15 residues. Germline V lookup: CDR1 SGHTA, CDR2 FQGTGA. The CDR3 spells CASSQGQGASNGYTF. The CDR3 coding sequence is TGTGCCAGCAGCCAGGGACAGGGGGCGAGTAATGGCTACACCTTC.

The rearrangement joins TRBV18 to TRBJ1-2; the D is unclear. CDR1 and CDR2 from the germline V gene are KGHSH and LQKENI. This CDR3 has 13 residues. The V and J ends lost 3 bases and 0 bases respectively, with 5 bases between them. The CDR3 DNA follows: TGTGCCAGCTCACCCCCGGCTAACTATGGCTACACCTTC. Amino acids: CASSPPANYGYTF.

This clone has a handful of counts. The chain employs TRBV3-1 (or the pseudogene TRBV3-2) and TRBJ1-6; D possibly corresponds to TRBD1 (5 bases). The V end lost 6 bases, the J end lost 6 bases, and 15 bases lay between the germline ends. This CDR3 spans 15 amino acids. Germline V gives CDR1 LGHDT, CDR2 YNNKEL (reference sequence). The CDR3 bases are TGTGCCAGCAGGGCTGTTGACAGTGTTAATTCACCCCTCCACTTT. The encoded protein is CASRAVDSVNSPLHF.

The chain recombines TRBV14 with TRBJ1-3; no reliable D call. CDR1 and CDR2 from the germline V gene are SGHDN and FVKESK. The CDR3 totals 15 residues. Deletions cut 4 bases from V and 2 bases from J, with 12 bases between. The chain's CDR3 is CASSPYPRTGNTIYF. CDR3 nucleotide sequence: TGTGCCAGCAGCCCGTACCCCAGAACTGGAAACACCATATATTTT.

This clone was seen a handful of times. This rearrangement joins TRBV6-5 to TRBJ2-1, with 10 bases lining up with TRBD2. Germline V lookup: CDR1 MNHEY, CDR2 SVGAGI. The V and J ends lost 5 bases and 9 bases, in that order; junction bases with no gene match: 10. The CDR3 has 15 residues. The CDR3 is CASSHQAGGDREQFF. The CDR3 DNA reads TGTGCCAGCAGTCACCAAGCGGGAGGGGACCGTGAGCAGTTCTTC.

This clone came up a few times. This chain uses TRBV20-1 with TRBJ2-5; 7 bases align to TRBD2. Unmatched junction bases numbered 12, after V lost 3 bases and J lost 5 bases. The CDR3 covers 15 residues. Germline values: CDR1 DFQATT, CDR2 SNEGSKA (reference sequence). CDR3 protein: CSASPRGVLRETQYF. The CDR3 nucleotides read TGCAGTGCTAGTCCCCGGGGGGTTTTGCGGGAGACCCAGTACTTC.

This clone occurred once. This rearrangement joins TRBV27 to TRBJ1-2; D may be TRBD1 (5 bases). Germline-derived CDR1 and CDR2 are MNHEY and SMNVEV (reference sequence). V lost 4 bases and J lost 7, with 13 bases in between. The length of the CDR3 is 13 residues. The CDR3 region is CASSSAGRTGYTF. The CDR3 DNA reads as TGTGCCAGCAGTTCCGCAGGGAGGACTGGCTACACCTTC.

The CDR3 DNA reads TGCGCCAGCAGTGAGGAGAGCTCTGGAAACACCATATATTTT. Encoded protein: CASSEESSGNTIYF. The chain recombines TRBV10-2 with TRBJ1-3; D gene unclear. This CDR3 is 14 amino acids long. CDR1 and CDR2 (germline): WSHSY, SAAADI. V lost 2 bases to trimming and J lost 0 bases, with 5 bases between them.

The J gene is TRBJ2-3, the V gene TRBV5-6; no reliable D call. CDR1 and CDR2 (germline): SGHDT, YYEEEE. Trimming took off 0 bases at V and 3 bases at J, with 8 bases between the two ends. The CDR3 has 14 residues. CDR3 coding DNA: TGTGCCAGCAGCTTGGGGCAGTGGACAGATACGCAGTATTTT. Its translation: CASSLGQWTDTQYF.

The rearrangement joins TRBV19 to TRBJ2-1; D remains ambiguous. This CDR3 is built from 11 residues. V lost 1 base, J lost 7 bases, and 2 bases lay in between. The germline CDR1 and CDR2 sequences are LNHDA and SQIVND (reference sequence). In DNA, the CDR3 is TGTGCCAGTAGTATAGTAAATGAGCAGTTCTTC. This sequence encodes CASSIVNEQFF.

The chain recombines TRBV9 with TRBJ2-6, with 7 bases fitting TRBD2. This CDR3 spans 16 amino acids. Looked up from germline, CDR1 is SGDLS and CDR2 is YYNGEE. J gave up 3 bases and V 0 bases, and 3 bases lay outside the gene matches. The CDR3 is CASSVGAGSGANVLTF. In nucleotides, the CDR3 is TGTGCCAGCAGCGTAGGAGCGGGGAGTGGGGCCAACGTCCTGACTTTC.

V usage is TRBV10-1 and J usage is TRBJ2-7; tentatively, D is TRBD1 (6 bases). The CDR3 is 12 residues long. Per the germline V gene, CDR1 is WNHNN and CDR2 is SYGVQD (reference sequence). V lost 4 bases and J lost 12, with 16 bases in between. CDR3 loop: CASSVSTGMLYF. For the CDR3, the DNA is TGCGCCAGCAGTGTGAGTACAGGGATGTTGTACTTC.

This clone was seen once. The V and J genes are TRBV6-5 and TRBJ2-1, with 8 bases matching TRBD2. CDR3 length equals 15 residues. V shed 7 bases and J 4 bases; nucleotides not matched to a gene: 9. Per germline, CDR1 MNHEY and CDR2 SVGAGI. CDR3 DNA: TGTGCCAGCAACCCCGGGGGGGGGCGTTACAATGAGCAGTTCTTC. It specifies CASNPGGGRYNEQFF.

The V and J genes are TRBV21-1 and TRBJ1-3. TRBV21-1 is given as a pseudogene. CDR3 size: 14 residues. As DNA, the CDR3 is TGTGCCAGCAGCCGGGGGGGCCCTGGAAACACCATATATTTT. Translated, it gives CASSRGGPGNTIYF.

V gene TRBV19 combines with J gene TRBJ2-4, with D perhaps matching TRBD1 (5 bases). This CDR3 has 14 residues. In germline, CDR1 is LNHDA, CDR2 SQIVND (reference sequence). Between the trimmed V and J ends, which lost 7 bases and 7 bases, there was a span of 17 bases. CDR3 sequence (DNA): TGTGCCAGTAAAGAAGGTATAGGGGCGAACATTCAGTACTTC. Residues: CASKEGIGANIQYF. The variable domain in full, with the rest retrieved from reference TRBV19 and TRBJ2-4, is DGGITQSPKYLFRKEGQNVTLSCEQNLNHDAMYWYRQDPGQGLRLIYYSQIVNDFQKGDIAEGYSVSREKKESFPLTVTSAQKNPTAFYLCASKEGIGANIQYFGAGTRLSVL.